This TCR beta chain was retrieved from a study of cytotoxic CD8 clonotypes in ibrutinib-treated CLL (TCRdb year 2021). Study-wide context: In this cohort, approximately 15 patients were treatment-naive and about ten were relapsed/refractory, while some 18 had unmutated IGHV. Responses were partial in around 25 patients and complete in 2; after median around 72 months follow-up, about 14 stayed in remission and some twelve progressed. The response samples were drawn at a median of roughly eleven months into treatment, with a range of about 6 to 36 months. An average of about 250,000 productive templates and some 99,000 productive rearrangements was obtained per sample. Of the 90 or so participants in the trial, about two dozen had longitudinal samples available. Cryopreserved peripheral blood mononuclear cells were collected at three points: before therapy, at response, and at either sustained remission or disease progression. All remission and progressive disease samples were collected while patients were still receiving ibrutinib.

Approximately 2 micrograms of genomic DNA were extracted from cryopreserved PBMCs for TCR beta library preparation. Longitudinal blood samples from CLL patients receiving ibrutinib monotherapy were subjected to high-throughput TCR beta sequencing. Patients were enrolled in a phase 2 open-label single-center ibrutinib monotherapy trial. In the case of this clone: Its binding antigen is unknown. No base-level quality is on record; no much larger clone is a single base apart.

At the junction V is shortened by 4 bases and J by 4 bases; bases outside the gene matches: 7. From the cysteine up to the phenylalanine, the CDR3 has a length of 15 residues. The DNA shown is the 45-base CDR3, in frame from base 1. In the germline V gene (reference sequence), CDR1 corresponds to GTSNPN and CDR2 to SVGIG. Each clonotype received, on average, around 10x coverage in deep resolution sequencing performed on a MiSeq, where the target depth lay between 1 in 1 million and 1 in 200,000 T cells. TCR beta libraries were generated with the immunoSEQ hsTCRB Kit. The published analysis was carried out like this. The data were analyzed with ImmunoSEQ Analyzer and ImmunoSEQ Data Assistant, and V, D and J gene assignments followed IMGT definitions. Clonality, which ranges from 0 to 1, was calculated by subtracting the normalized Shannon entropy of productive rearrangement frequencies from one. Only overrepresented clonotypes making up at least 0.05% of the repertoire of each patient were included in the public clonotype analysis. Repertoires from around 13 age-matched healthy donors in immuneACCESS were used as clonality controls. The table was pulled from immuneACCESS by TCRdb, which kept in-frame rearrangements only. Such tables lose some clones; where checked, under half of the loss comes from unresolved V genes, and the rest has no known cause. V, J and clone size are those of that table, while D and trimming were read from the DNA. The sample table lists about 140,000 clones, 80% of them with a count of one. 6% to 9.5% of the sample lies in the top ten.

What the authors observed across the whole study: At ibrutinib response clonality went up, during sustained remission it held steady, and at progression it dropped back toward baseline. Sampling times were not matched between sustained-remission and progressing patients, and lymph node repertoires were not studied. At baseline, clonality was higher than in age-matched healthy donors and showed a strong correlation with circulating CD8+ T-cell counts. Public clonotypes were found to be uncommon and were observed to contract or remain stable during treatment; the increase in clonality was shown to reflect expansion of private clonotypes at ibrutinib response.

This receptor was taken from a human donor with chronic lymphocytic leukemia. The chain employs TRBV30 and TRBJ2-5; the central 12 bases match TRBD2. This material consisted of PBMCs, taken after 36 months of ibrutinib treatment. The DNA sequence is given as TGTGCCTGGAACCTTCTAGCGGGAGGGAGAGAGACCCAGTACTTC. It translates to CAWNLLAGGRETQYF.